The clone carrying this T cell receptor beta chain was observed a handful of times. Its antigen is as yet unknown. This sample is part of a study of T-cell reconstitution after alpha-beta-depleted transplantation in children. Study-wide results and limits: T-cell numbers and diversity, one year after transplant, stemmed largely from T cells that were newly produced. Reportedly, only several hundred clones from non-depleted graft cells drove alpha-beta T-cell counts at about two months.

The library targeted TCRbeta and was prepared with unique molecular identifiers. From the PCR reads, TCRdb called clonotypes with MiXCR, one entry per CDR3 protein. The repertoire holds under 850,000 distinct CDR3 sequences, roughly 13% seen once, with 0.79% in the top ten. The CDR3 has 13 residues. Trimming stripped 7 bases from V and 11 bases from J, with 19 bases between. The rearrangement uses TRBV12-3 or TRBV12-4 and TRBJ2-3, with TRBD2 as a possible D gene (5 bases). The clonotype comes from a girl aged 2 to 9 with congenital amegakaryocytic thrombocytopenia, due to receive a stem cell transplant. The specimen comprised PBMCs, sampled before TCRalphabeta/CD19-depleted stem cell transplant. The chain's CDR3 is CASTSGHTRVQYF. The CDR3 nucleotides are TGTGCCAGCACCAGCGGCCACACACGAGTGCAGTATTTT.